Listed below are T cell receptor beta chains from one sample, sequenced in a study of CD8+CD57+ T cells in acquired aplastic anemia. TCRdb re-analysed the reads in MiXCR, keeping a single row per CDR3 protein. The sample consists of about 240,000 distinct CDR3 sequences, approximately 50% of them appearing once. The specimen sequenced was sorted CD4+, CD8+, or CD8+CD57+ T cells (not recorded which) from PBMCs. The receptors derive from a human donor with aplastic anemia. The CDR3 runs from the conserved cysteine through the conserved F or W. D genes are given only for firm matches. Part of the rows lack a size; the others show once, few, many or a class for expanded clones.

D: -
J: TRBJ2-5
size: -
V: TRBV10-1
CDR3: CASSYSPFRLPREAQYF
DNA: TGTGCCAGCAGTTACTCGCCCTTCAGACTCCCAAGAGAGGCCCAGTACTTC

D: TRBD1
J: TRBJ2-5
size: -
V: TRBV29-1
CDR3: CSAQSGGLETQYF
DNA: TGCAGCGCACAATCAGGGGGCTTAGAGACCCAGTACTTC

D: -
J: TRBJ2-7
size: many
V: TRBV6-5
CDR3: CASLRTAYEQYF
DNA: TGTGCCAGCTTGAGGACCGCCTACGAGCAGTACTTC

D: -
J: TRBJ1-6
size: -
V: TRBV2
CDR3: CASDSNSPLHF
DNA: TGTGCCAGCGACAGCAATTCACCCCTCCACTTT

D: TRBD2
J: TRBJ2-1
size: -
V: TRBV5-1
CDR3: CASRTAGGYNEQFF
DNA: TGCGCCAGCAGGACAGCGGGAGGCTACAATGAGCAGTTCTTC

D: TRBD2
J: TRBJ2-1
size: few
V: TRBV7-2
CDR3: CASSLVGRLPNEQFF
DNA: TGTGCCAGCAGCTTAGTCGGGAGGTTGCCCAATGAGCAGTTCTTC

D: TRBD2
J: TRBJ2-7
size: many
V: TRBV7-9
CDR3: CASSGGLVYEQYF
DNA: TGTGCCAGCAGCGGGGGACTAGTCTACGAGCAGTACTTC

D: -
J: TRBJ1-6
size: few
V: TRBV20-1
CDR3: CSARKLAGDNSPLHF
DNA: TGCAGTGCTAGGAAACTAGCGGGGGATAATTCACCCCTCCACTTT

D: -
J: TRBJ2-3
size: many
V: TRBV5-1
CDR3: CASSLKGTYTDTQYF
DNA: TGCGCCAGCAGCTTGAAAGGGACTTACACAGATACGCAGTATTTT

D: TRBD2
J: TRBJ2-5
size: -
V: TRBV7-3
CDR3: CASSPGGRESETQYF
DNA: TGTGCCAGCAGCCCGGGCGGGAGGGAATCGGAGACCCAGTACTTC

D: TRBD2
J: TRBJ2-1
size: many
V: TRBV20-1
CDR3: CSARVLAGGNEQFF
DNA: TGCAGTGCTAGAGTTCTAGCGGGAGGCAATGAGCAGTTCTTC

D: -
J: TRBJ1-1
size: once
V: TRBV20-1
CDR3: CSARVGSYLMNTEAFF
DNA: TGCAGTGCTAGAGTCGGGTCTTACTTGATGAACACTGAAGCTTTCTTT

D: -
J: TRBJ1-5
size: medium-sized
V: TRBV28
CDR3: CASSSIGNNQPQHF
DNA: TGTGCCAGCAGTTCTATAGGGAACAATCAGCCCCAGCATTTT

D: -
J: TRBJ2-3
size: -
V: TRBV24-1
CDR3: CATRGGLAADTQYF
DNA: TGTGCCACCCGTGGGGGCCTAGCGGCAGATACGCAGTATTTT

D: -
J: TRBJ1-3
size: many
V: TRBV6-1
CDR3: CASSEQQSSGNTIYF
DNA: TGTGCCAGCAGTGAACAACAGAGCTCTGGAAACACCATATATTTT

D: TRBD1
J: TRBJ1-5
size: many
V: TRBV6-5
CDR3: CASRAGQGNQPQHF
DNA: TGTGCCAGCAGGGCGGGACAGGGTAATCAGCCCCAGCATTTT

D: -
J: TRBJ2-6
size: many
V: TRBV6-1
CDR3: CASSERSAGANVLTF
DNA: TGTGCCAGCAGTGAAAGGTCTGCTGGGGCCAACGTCCTGACTTTC

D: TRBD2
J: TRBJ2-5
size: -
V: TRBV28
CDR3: CASSLISAGGRFVETQYF
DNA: TGTGCCAGCAGTTTAATCTCAGCGGGAGGACGGTTTGTCGAAACCCAGTACTTC

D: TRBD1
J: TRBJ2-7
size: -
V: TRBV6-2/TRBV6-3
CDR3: CASSTGSYEQYF
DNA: TGTGCCAGCTCGACAGGGTCCTACGAGCAGTACTTC

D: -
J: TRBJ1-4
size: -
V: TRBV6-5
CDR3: CASSYAPGAGQGNEKLFF
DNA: TGTGCCAGCAGTTACGCCCCCGGGGCAGGGCAGGGTAATGAAAAACTGTTTTTT

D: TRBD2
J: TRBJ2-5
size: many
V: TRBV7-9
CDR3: CASSQRGWEGTQYF
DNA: TGTGCCAGCAGCCAACGTGGTTGGGAGGGGACCCAGTACTTC

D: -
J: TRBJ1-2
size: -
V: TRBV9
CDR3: CASGDYGYTF
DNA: TGTGCCAGCGGCGACTATGGCTACACCTTC

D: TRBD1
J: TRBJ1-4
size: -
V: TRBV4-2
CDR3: CAGSQDPGGEWEKLFF
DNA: TGTGCCGGCAGCCAAGACCCAGGGGGGGAGTGGGAAAAACTGTTTTTT

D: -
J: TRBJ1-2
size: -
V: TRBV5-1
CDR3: CASSLDPGRSNYGYTF
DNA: TGCGCCAGCAGCTTGGACCCGGGCAGATCTAACTATGGCTACACCTTC

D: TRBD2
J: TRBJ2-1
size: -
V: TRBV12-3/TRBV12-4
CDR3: CASSRSGGSYNEQFF
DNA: TGTGCCAGCAGTCGAAGCGGGGGGTCCTACAATGAGCAGTTCTTC

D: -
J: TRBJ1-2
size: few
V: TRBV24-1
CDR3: CATSDQGYGYTF
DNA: TGTGCCACCAGTGATCAGGGTTATGGCTACACCTTC

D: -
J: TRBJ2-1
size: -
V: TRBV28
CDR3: CASRQTSSHEQFF
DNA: TGTGCCAGCAGGCAGACTAGTAGTCATGAGCAGTTCTTC

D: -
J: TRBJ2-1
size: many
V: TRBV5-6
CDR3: CASSPLVSYNEQFF
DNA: TGTGCCAGCAGCCCCCTGGTGTCGTACAATGAGCAGTTCTTC

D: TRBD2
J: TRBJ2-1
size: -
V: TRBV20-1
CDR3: CSAQREGRGEQFF
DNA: TGCAGTGCCCAGCGGGAGGGCCGGGGTGAGCAGTTCTTC

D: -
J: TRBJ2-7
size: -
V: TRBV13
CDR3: CASSLGGTFAEQYF
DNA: TGTGCCAGCAGTTTAGGCGGGACTTTCGCCGAGCAGTACTTC